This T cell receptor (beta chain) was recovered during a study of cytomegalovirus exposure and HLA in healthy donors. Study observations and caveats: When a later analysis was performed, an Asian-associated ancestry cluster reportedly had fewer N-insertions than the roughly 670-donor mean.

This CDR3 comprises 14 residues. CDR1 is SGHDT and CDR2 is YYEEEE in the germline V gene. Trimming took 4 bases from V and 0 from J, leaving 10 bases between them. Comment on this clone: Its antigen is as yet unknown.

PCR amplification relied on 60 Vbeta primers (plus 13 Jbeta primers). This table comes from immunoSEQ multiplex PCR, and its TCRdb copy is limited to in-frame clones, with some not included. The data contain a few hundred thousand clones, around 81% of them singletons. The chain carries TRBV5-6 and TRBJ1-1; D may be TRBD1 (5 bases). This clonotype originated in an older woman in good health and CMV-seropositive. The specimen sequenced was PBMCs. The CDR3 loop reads CASSPRTLNTEAFF. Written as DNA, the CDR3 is TGTGCCAGCAGCCCACGGACACTGAACACTGAAGCTTTCTTT.